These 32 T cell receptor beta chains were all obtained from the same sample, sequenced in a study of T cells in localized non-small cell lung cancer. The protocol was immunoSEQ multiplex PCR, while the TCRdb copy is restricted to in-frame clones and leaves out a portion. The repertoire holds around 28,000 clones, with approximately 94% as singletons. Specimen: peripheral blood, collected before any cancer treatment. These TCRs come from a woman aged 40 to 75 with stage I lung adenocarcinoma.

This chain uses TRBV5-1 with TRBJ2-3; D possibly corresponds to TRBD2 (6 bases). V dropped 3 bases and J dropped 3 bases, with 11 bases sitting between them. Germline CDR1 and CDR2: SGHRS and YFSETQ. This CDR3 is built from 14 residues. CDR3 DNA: TGCGCCAGCAGCTACCTGCGGGGAACAGATACGCAGTATTTT. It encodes CASSYLRGTDTQYF.

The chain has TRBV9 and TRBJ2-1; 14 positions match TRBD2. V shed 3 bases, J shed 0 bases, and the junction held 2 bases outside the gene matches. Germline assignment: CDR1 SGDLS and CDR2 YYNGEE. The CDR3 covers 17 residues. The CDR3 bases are TGTGCCAGCAGCGGCGGGACTAGCGGGAGCTCCTACAATGAGCAGTTCTTC. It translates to CASSGGTSGSSYNEQFF.

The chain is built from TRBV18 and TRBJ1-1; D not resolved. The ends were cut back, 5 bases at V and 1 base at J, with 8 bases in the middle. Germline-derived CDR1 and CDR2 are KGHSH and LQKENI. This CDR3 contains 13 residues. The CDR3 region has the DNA TGTGCCAGCTCAGCTGCAGAGAACACTGAAGCTTTCTTT. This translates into CASSAAENTEAFF.

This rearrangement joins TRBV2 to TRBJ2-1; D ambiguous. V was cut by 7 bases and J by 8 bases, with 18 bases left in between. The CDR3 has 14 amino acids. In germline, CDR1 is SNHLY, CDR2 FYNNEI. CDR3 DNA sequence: TGTGCCAGCACACTAAATGGCCTAGGCGATGAGCAGTTCTTC. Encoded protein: CASTLNGLGDEQFF.

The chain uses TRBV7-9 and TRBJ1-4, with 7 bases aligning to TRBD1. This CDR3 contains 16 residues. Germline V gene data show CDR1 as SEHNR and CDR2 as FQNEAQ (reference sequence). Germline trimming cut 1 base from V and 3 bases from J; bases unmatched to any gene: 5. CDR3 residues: CASSLGDRRSNEKLFF. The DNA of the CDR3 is TGTGCCAGCAGCTTAGGGGACAGACGCTCTAATGAAAAACTGTTTTTT.

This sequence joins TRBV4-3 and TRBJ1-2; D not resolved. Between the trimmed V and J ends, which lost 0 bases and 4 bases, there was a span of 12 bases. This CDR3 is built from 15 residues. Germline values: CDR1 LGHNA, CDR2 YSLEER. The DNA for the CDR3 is TGCGCCAGCAGCCAAGATCGCGACGCGACCTATGGCTACACCTTC. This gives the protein CASSQDRDATYGYTF.

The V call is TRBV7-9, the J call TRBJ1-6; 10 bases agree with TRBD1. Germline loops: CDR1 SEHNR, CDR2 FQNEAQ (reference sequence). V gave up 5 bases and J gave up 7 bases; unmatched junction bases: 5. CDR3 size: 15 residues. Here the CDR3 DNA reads TGTGCCAGCAGCCCACCGGGACAGGGGAATTCACCCCTCCACTTT. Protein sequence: CASSPPGQGNSPLHF.

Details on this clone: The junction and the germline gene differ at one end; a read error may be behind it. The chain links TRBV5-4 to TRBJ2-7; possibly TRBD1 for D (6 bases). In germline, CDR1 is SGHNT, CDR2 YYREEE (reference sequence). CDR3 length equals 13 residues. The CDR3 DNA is TGTGCCAGCAGCATGACAGGTTACTACGAGCAGCACTTC. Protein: CASSMTGYYEQHF.

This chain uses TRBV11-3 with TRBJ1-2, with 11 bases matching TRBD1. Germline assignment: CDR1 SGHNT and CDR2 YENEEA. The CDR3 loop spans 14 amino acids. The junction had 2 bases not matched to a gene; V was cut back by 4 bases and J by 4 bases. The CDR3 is CASSWTGGSYGYTF. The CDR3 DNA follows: TGTGCCAGCAGCTGGACAGGGGGCAGCTATGGCTACACCTTC.

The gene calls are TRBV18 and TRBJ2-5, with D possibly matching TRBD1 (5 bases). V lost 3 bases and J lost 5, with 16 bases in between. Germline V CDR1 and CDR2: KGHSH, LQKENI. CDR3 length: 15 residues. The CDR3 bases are TGTGCCAGCTCACCGGGCAGTGGCAGGGTTGAGACCCAGTACTTC. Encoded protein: CASSPGSGRVETQYF.

The CDR3 DNA reads TGTGCCAGCAGCTTAGGACTAGCTTTCGACAATGAGCAGTTCTTC. It yields the protein CASSLGLAFDNEQFF. The chain recombines TRBV11-3 with TRBJ2-1, with 7 bases identical to TRBD2. Looked up from germline, CDR1 is SGHNT and CDR2 is YENEEA. The V and J ends lost 1 base and 5 bases, in that order; junction bases with no gene match: 5. CDR3 size: 15 residues.

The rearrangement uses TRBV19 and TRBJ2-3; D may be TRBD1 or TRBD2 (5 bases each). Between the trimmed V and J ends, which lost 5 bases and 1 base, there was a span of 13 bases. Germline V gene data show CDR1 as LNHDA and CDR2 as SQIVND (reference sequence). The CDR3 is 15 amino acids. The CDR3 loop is CASSFIMGGTDTQYF. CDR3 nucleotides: TGTGCCAGTAGTTTTATTATGGGGGGCACAGATACGCAGTATTTT.

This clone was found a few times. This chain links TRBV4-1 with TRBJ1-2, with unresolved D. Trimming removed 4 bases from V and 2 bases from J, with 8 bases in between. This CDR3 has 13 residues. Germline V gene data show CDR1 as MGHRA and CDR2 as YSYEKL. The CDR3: CASSPGLNYGYTF. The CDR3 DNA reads TGCGCCAGCAGCCCTGGATTGAACTATGGCTACACCTTC.

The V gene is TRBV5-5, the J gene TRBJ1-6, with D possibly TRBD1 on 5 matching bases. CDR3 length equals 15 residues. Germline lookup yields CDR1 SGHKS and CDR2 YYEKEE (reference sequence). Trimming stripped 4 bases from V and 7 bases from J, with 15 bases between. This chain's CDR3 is CASSPGTPINSPLHF. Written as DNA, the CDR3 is TGTGCCAGCAGCCCCGGGACTCCCATAAATTCACCCCTCCACTTT. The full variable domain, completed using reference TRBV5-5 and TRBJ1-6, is DAGVTQSPTHLIKTRGQQVTLRCSPISGHKSVSWYQQVLGQGPQFIFQYYEKEERGRGNFPDRFSARQFPNYSSELNVNALLLGDSALYLCASSPGTPINSPLHFGNGTRLTVT.

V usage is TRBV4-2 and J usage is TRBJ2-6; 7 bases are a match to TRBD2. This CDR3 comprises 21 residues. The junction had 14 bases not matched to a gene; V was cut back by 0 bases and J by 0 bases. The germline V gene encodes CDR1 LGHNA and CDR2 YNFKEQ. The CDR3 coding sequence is TGTGCCAGCAGCCAAGATGGAAGAGAGGGAGGGTCTCGCTCTGGGGCCAACGTCCTGACTTTC. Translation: CASSQDGREGGSRSGANVLTF.

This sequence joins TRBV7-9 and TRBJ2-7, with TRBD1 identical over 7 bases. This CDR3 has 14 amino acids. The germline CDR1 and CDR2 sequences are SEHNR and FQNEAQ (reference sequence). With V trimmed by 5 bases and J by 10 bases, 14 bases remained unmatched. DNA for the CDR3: TGTGCCAGCAGCCCCCAGGGGGTCCAGTCCCACCAGTACTTC. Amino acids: CASSPQGVQSHQYF.

As DNA, the CDR3 is TGTGCCAGCAGGCAAAAGTTGGGGGGTAGCGGGGGCAACGAGCAGTACTTC. Protein sequence: CASRQKLGGSGGNEQYF. The chain recombines TRBV28 with TRBJ2-7; 9 positions match TRBD2. This CDR3 has 17 residues. Germline assignment: CDR1 MDHEN and CDR2 SYDVKM. J was trimmed by 5 bases and V by 6 bases; bases with no gene match: 17.

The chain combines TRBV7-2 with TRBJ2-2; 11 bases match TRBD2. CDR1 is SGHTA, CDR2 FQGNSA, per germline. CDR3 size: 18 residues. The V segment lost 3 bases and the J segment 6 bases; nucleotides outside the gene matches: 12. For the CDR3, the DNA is TGTGCCAGCAGCTTGCTAGCGGGAGGCCCATGGGGATCCGGGGAGCTGTTTTTT. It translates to CASSLLAGGPWGSGELFF.

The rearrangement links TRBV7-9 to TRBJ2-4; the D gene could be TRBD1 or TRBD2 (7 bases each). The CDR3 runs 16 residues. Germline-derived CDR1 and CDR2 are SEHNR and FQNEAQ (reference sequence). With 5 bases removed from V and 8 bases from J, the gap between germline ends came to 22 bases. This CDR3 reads CASSPRQGGLTDIQYF. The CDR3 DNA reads TGTGCCAGCAGCCCTCGACAGGGAGGGTTGACGGACATTCAGTACTTC.

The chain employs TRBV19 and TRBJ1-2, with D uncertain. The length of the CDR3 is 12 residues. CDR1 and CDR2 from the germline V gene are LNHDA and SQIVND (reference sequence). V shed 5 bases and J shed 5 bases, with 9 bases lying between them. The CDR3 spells CASSRSSYGYTF. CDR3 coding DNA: TGTGCCAGTAGTCGCTCGAGTTATGGCTACACCTTC. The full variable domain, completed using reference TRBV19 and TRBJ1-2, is DGGITQSPKYLFRKEGQNVTLSCEQNLNHDAMYWYRQDPGQGLRLIYYSQIVNDFQKGDIAEGYSVSREKKESFPLTVTSAQKNPTAFYLCASSRSSYGYTFGSGTRLTVV.

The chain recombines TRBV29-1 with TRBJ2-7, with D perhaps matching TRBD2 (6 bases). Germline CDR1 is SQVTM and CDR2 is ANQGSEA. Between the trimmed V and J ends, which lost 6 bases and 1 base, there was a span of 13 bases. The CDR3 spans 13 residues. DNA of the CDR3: TGCAGCGTCGGCGGGGCCGCATCCTACGAGCAGTACTTC. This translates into CSVGGAASYEQYF.

CDR3 in amino acids: CASKMRPSIQYF. CDR3 bases: TGTGCCAGCAAGATGCGGCCGTCCATTCAGTACTTC. The V call is TRBV2, the J call TRBJ2-4, with D unresolved. The germline V and J ends were trimmed by 7 bases and 9 bases, with 13 bases remaining between them. Germline assignment: CDR1 SNHLY and CDR2 FYNNEI. This CDR3 is built from 12 residues.

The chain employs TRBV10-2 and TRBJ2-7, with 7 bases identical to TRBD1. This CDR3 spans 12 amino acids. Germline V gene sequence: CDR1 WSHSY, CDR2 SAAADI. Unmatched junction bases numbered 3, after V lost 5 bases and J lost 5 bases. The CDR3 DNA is TGCGCCAGCAGTTTTGACAGGGACGAGCAGTACTTC. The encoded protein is CASSFDRDEQYF.

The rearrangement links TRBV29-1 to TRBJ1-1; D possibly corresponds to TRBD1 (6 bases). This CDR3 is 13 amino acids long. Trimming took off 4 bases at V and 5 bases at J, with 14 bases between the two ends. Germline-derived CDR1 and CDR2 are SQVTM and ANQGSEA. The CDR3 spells CSVGGGGRTEAFF. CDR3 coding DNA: TGCAGCGTTGGAGGGGGGGGGAGGACTGAAGCTTTCTTT.

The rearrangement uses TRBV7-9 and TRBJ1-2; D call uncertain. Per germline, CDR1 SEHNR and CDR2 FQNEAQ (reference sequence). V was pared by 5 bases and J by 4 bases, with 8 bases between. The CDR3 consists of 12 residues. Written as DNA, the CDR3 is TGTGCCAGCAGCCCCGAGCCCTATGGCTACACCTTC. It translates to CASSPEPYGYTF. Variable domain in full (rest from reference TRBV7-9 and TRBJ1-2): DTGVSQNPRHKITKRGQNVTFRCDPISEHNRLYWYRQTLGQGPEFLTYFQNEAQLEKSRLLSDRFSAERPKGSFSTLEIQRTEQGDSAMYLCASSPEPYGYTFGSGTRLTVV.

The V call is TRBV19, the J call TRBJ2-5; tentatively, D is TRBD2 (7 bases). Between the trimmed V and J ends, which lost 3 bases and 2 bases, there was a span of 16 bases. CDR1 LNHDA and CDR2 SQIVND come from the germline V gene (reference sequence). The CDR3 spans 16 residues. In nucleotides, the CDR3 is TGTGCCAGTAGTATCAGAGTTCGGGGGGCGCAAGAGACCCAGTACTTC. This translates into CASSIRVRGAQETQYF.

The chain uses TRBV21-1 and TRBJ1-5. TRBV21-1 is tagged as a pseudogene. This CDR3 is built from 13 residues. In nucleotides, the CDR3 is TGTGCCAGCAGCCCCGGGCCTGGTCAGCCCCAGCATTTT. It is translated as CASSPGPGQPQHF.

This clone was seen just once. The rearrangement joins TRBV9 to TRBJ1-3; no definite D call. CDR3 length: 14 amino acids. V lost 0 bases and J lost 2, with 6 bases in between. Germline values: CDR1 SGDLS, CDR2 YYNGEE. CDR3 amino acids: CASSVDGAGNTIYF. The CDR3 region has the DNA TGTGCCAGCAGCGTAGATGGGGCTGGAAACACCATATATTTT.

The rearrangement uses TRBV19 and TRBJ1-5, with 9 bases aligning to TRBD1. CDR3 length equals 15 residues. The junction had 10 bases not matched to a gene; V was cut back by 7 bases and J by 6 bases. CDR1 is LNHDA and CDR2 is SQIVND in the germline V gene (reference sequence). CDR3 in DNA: TGTGCCAGTACCCTACAGGGGGCGTTGGGTCAGCCCCAGCATTTT. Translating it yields CASTLQGALGQPQHF.

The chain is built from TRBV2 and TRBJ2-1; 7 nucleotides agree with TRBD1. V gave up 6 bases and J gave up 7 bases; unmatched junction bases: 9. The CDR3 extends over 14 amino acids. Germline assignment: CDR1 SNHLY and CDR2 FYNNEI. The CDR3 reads CASRGQQLINEQFF. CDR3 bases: TGTGCCAGCAGGGGACAGCAATTGATTAATGAGCAGTTCTTC.

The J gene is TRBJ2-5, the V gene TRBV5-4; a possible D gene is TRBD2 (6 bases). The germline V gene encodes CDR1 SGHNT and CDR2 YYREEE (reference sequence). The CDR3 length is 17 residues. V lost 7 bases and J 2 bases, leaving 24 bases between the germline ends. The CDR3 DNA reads TGTGCCAGCGGCCTCAAGGAGGGGCGGAGCGGGCAAGAGACCCAGTACTTC. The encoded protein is CASGLKEGRSGQETQYF.

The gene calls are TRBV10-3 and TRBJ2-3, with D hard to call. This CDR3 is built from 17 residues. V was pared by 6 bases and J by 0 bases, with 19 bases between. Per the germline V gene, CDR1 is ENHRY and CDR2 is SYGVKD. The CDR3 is CAISGPGMSSSTDTQYF. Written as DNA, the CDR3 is TGTGCCATCAGCGGGCCCGGTATGTCCTCTAGCACAGATACGCAGTATTTT.